Listed below are T cell receptor beta chains from one sample, sequenced in a study of cytomegalovirus exposure and HLA in healthy donors. Only in-frame clones appear in the TCRdb table, and some are missing; sequencing was by immunoSEQ multiplex PCR. The sample has about 130,000 clones; roughly 93% are singletons. Sequenced sample: PBMCs. These receptors came from a woman between 18 and 29 years old in good health and CMV-seronegative. Both conserved end residues are part of each CDR3. The D gene is left open where the match is weak. Size values are once, few and many counts, or a class for expanded clones, and some rows have none.

J: TRBJ1-1; V: TRBV30; D: NA; size: NA; CDR3: CAWSQGRTEAFF; DNA: TGTGCCTGGAGTCAGGGGCGCACTGAAGCTTTCTTT
J: TRBJ1-2; V: TRBV2; D: NA; size: once; CDR3: CASGKRVDGYTF; DNA: TGTGCCAGCGGAAAGCGGGTCGATGGCTACACCTTC
J: TRBJ2-3; V: TRBV10-3; D: NA; size: NA; CDR3: CAISGRMITDTQYF; DNA: TGTGCCATCAGTGGGAGGATGATCACAGATACGCAGTATTTT
J: TRBJ2-2; V: TRBV9; D: NA; size: NA; CDR3: CASSVEGDTGELFF; DNA: TGTGCCAGCAGCGTAGAAGGAGACACCGGGGAGCTGTTTTTT
J: TRBJ1-5; V: TRBV27; D: NA; size: NA; CDR3: CASSTTAGPYQPQHF; DNA: TGTGCCAGCAGCACGACCGCGGGACCCTATCAGCCCCAGCATTTT
J: TRBJ1-2; V: TRBV6-6; D: NA; size: NA; CDR3: CASSTLAGVAYGYTF; DNA: TGTGCCAGCAGTACCCTGGCCGGGGTTGCCTATGGCTACACCTTC
J: TRBJ2-5; V: TRBV27; D: TRBD1; size: NA; CDR3: CASSSDRGPQETQYF; DNA: TGTGCCAGCAGTTCGGACAGGGGGCCTCAAGAGACCCAGTACTTC
J: TRBJ1-2; V: TRBV9; D: TRBD1; size: NA; CDR3: CASTPWTGGYGYTF; DNA: TGTGCCAGCACTCCTTGGACAGGAGGGTATGGCTACACCTTC
J: TRBJ1-2; V: TRBV19; D: TRBD1; size: NA; CDR3: CASSMAGQGTWGYTF; DNA: TGTGCCAGTAGTATGGCCGGACAGGGGACATGGGGCTACACCTTC
J: TRBJ2-7; V: TRBV28; D: NA; size: NA; CDR3: CASSLGAGPYEQYF; DNA: TGTGCCAGCAGTTTGGGAGCGGGCCCCTACGAGCAGTACTTC
J: TRBJ2-2; V: TRBV4-1; D: TRBD2; size: NA; CDR3: CASSQDQSGGLYLNTGELFF; DNA: TGCGCCAGCAGCCAAGATCAAAGCGGGGGCCTTTACCTGAACACCGGGGAGCTGTTTTTT
J: TRBJ2-2; V: TRBV4-1; D: NA; size: NA; CDR3: CASKTDKYTGELFF; DNA: TGCGCCAGCAAGACGGACAAATACACCGGGGAGCTGTTTTTT
J: TRBJ2-7; V: TRBV29-1; D: NA; size: NA; CDR3: CSARGDNLYEQYF; DNA: TGCAGCGCCAGGGGGGACAACCTCTACGAGCAGTACTTC